The clone carrying this T cell receptor beta chain has more than one count but fewer than ten. Its target is unknown. Using its own MiXCR run on the PCR reads, TCRdb lists one record per CDR3 protein. The repertoire holds about 510,000 distinct CDR3 sequences, with around 23% as singletons. The CDR3 runs 15 residues. The V gene lost 4 bases and the J gene lost 0 bases, with 11 bases spanning the gap. The germline V gene encodes CDR1 SGDLS and CDR2 YYNGEE. The sample comes from a study of molecular identifiers for immune sequencing clone quantification. Study-wide points: Spiked Jurkat TCR RNA from one cell was reportedly detectable among 950,000 to 1,000,000 naive cells.

The sequence came from a human donor in good health. Some libraries in this study had Jurkat cell RNA spiked in. The rearrangement links TRBV9 to TRBJ1-5; D is uncertain. The sequencing sample was made of naive CD8+ T cells from blood, with Jurkat cell RNA spiked in. Subset here: FACS-sorted CD8+CD4-CCR7+CD45RA+ naive T cells. CDR3 loop: CASSMDGHSNQPQHF. The CDR3 DNA reads TGTGCCAGCAGCATGGACGGTCATAGCAATCAGCCCCAGCATTTT.